This T cell receptor beta chain was identified in a study of T cells after yellow fever vaccination. Study details: Any fraction with a low cell number was prepared using SMART-Seq v4 Ultra Low Input.

V trimming: 2 bases; J trimming: 6 bases; junction bases outside the gene matches: 12. This CDR3 contains 18 residues. Template switching with 5'RACE generated the TCR cDNA and added a universal primer site and UMIs. TCRdb independently ran MiXCR on the 5' RACE reads; one entry per CDR3 protein. The table has about 170,000 distinct CDR3 sequences, roughly 9.6% seen once. The table lists this clonotype with a few counts. Its matching antigen is unknown. Study conclusions and caveats: Sorted repertoires could include abundant contaminating clonotypes from bulk cells. The secondary T-cell response peaked on day 5, not day 15, but was weaker.

The V and J genes are TRBV12-3 or TRBV12-4 and TRBJ1-5; 11 nucleotides match TRBD1. The sequences come from CD8+ T cells sorted from PBMCs, collected 15 days after the yellow fever booster vaccination. This clonotype was obtained from a man aged 18 to 29 who received the YFV17D yellow fever vaccine. The CDR3 here is CASSLWTGGGEWSQPQHF. CDR3 DNA sequence: TGTGCCAGCAGTTTATGGACAGGGGGCGGAGAGTGGAGTCAGCCCCAGCATTTT.